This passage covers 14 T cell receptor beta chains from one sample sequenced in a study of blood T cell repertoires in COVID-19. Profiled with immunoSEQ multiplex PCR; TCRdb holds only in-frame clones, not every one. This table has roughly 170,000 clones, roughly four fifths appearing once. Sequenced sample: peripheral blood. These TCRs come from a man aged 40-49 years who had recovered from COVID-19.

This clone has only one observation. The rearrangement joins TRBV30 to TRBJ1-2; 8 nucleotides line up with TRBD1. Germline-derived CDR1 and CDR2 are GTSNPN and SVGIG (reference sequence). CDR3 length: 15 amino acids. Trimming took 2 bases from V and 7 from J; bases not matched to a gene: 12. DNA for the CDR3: TGTGCCTGGAGTTTCGGGGCAGGGGGCTTGTCTGGCTACACCTTC. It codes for CAWSFGAGGLSGYTF.

The CDR3 DNA reads as TGTGCCAGCAGCGTAGATGGGAGAGGAAACACCATATATTTT. This translates into CASSVDGRGNTIYF. The chain recombines TRBV9 with TRBJ1-3; D is uncertain. Germline loops: CDR1 SGDLS, CDR2 YYNGEE. The CDR3 has 14 amino acids. V was clipped by 0 bases and J by 4 bases, with 8 bases between them.

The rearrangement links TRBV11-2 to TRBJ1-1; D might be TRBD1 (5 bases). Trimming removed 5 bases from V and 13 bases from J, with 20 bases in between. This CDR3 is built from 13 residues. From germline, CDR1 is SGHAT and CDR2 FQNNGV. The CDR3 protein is CASSPGQLTQVFF. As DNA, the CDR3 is TGTGCCAGCAGCCCCGGACAACTAACGCAGGTTTTCTTT.

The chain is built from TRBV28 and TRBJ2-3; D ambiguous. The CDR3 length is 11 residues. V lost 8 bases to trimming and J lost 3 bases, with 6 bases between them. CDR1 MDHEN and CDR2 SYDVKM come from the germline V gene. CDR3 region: CASGRTDTQYF. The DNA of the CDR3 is TGTGCCAGCGGCCGAACAGATACGCAGTATTTT. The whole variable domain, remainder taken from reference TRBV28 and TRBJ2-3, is DVKVTQSSRYLVKRTGEKVFLECVQDMDHENMFWYRQDPGLGLRLIYFSYDVKMKEKGDIPEGYSVSREKKERFSLILESASTNQTSMYLCASGRTDTQYFGPGTRLTVL.

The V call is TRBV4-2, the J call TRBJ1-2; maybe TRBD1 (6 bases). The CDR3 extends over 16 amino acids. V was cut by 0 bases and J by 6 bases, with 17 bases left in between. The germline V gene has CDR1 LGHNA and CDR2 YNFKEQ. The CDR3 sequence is CASSQEWGGRGDGYTF. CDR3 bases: TGTGCCAGCAGCCAAGAATGGGGGGGCCGCGGAGATGGCTACACCTTC.

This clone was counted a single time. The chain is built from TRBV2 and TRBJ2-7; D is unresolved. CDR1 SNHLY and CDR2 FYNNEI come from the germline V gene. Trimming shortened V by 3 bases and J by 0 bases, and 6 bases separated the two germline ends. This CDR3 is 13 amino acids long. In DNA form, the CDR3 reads TGTGCCAGCAGTGATTACTACTCCTACGAGCAGTACTTC. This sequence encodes CASSDYYSYEQYF.

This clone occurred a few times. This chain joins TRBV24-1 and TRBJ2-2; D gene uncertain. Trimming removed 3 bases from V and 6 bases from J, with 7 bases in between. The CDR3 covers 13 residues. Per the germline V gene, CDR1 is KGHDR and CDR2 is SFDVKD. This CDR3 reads CATSDRGAGELFF. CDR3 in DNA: TGTGCCACCAGTGATAGAGGCGCCGGGGAGCTGTTTTTT.

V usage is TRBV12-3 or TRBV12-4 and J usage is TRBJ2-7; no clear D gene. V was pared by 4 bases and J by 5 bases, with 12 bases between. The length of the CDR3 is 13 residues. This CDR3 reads CASSSAEVHEQYF. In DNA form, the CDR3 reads TGTGCCAGCAGTTCGGCAGAGGTCCACGAGCAGTACTTC.

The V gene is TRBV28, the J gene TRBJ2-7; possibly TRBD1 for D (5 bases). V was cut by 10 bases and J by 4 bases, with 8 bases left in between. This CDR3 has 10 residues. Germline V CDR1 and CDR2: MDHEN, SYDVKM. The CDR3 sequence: CATGQYEQYF. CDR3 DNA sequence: TGTGCCACAGGGCAGTACGAGCAGTACTTC.

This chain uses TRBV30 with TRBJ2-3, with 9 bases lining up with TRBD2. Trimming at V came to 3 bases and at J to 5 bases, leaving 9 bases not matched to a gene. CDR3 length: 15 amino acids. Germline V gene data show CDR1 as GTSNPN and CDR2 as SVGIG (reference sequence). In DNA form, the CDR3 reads TGTGCCTGGAGCCCCTTTAGCGGGGGAGGAGATACGCAGTATTTT. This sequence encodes CAWSPFSGGGDTQYF.

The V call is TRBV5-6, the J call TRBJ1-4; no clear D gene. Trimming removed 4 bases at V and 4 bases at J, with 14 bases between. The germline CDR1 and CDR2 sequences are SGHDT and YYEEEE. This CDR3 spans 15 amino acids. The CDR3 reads CASSTETGYNEKLFF. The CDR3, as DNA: TGTGCCAGCAGCACCGAGACGGGGTATAATGAAAAACTGTTTTTT.

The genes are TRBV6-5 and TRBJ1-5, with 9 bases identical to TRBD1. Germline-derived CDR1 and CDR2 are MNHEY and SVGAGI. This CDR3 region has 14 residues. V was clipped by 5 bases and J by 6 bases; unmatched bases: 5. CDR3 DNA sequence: TGTGCCAGCAGTACAACAGGGGGCGGTCAGCCCCAGCATTTT. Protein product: CASSTTGGGQPQHF.

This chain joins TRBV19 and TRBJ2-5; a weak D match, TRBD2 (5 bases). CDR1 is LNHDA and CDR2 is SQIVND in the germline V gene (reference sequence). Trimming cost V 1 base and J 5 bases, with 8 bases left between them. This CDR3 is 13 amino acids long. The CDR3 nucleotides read TGTGCCAGTAGTATAGTGGGAGTGGAGACCCAGTACTTC. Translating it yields CASSIVGVETQYF.

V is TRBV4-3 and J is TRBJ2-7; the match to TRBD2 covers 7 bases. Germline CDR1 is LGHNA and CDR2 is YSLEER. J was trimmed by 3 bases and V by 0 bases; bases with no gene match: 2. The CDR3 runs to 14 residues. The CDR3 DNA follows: TGCGCCAGCAGCCAAGATCCTAGCGGCTACGAGCAGTACTTC. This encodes CASSQDPSGYEQYF.